The rows below give T cell receptor beta chains drawn from one sample of a study of blood T cell repertoires in COVID-19. Measured with immunoSEQ multiplex PCR; TCRdb has only the in-frame clones, and not every one. The sample lists 200,000 to 250,000 clones; approximately 78% were seen once. Material for sequencing was peripheral blood. All receptors derive from a woman of 80 years or more with COVID-19, enrolled during active disease. Each CDR3 is given with its conserved first and last residue. Fields, in order: CDR3 DNA, CDR3 protein, V gene, clone size, J gene, D gene. D genes are given only for firm matches. Only some rows state a clone size, as once, few, many or a class for expanded clones.

DNA: TGCGCCAGCAGCTTACAGGGGAAGAATGAAAAACTGTTTTTT; CDR3: CASSLQGKNEKLFF; V: TRBV5-1; size: .; J: TRBJ1-4; D: TRBD1
DNA: TGTGCCAGCAGCCAACCCGAAGGTAGCGGGAGGCTGCGGCAAGAGACCCAGTACTTC; CDR3: CASSQPEGSGRLRQETQYF; V: TRBV14; size: .; J: TRBJ2-5; D: TRBD2
DNA: TGTGCCACCTCCGGGACAGGCCAAGAGACCCAGTACTTC; CDR3: CATSGTGQETQYF; V: TRBV6-5; size: .; J: TRBJ2-5; D: TRBD1
DNA: TGTGCCAGCACCTTAAGACTAGCGGGAGTTGTACATGAGCAGTTCTTC; CDR3: CASTLRLAGVVHEQFF; V: TRBV27; size: .; J: TRBJ2-1; D: TRBD2
DNA: TGCGCCAGCAGCTTGGATATATCCCTCTCCTACGAGCAGTACTTC; CDR3: CASSLDISLSYEQYF; V: TRBV5-1; size: .; J: TRBJ2-7; D: .
DNA: TGTGCCAGCAGTGTGCAGCCGGGAGCGATTTCACCCCTCCACTTT; CDR3: CASSVQPGAISPLHF; V: TRBV2; size: .; J: TRBJ1-6; D: .
DNA: TGTGCCAGCAGCGTAGAGCCCTATACAGATACGCAGTATTTT; CDR3: CASSVEPYTDTQYF; V: TRBV9; size: .; J: TRBJ2-3; D: .
DNA: TGTGCCAGCAGCGGACGACAGGGAGCCCTTTTTTCACCCCTCCACTTT; CDR3: CASSGRQGALFSPLHF; V: TRBV9; size: .; J: TRBJ1-6; D: TRBD1
DNA: TGTGCCAGCAGTGAGAACAGGGGGCGGAATTCACCCCTCCACTTT; CDR3: CASSENRGRNSPLHF; V: TRBV2; size: once; J: TRBJ1-6; D: TRBD1
DNA: TGTGCCAGCAGCTTAGTAGCGGGAGTTAGTGTGCAGTACTTC; CDR3: CASSLVAGVSVQYF; V: TRBV7-3; size: .; J: TRBJ2-7; D: TRBD2
DNA: TGTGCCAGCAGCGTCGGGACTGGTCCATACGAGCAGTACTTC; CDR3: CASSVGTGPYEQYF; V: TRBV7-3; size: once; J: TRBJ2-7; D: .
DNA: TGTGCCAGCAGCTTAGGTCGGGGGACTAGCGGGAAGAATGAGCAGTTCTTC; CDR3: CASSLGRGTSGKNEQFF; V: TRBV7-9; size: .; J: TRBJ2-1; D: TRBD2
DNA: TGCGCCAGCAGCCAAGAACTAGCGGGAGGGGATGAGCAGTTCTTC; CDR3: CASSQELAGGDEQFF; V: TRBV4-1; size: few; J: TRBJ2-1; D: TRBD2
DNA: TGTGCCAGCAGCGCATTTCAGGCTCGCGGGGAGGAAAAACTGTTTTTT; CDR3: CASSAFQARGEEKLFF; V: TRBV5-8; size: .; J: TRBJ1-4; D: .
DNA: TGCAGTGCTACCCAGTCGGAAAAACTGTTTTTT; CDR3: CSATQSEKLFF; V: TRBV20-1; size: .; J: TRBJ1-4; D: .
DNA: TGTGCCAGCAGGAGAAGCGGGGCGAACACCGGGGAGCTGTTTTTT; CDR3: CASRRSGANTGELFF; V: TRBV2; size: .; J: TRBJ2-2; D: TRBD2
DNA: TGTGCCAGCAGCGGACCAGGGACTTACGAGCAGTACTTC; CDR3: CASSGPGTYEQYF; V: TRBV11-2; size: .; J: TRBJ2-7; D: .
DNA: TGTGCCAGCAGCCAGGCCGACACTGAAGCTTTCTTT; CDR3: CASSQADTEAFF; V: TRBV3-1/TRBV3-2; size: .; J: TRBJ1-1; D: .
DNA: TGTGCCAGCAGCTCCCCTCGAGGAAGTTTAAACACCGGGGAGCTGTTTTTT; CDR3: CASSSPRGSLNTGELFF; V: TRBV7-9; size: .; J: TRBJ2-2; D: .
DNA: TGTGCCAGCTCACCGCGGGGGGCCTTCGATAATTCACCCCTCCACTTT; CDR3: CASSPRGAFDNSPLHF; V: TRBV18; size: few; J: TRBJ1-6; D: .
DNA: TGTGCCAGCAGCGCGAGACGGGACAGGGCTGGCTACACCTTC; CDR3: CASSARRDRAGYTF; V: TRBV7-2; size: .; J: TRBJ1-2; D: TRBD1
DNA: TGTGCCAGCACCCGACAAGAACTTAACTATGGCTACACCTTC; CDR3: CASTRQELNYGYTF; V: TRBV7-9; size: .; J: TRBJ1-2; D: .
DNA: TGCAGTGCTAGTTGGCAGGGCGGAAACACCGGGGAGCTGTTTTTT; CDR3: CSASWQGGNTGELFF; V: TRBV20-1; size: .; J: TRBJ2-2; D: .
DNA: TGTGCCAGCAGTGTAGCGGGAGTGGATACGCAGTATTTT; CDR3: CASSVAGVDTQYF; V: TRBV2; size: .; J: TRBJ2-3; D: TRBD2
DNA: TGTGCCAGCAGTTATTCGGCCAGGGGTCCCTACGAGCAGTACTTC; CDR3: CASSYSARGPYEQYF; V: TRBV6-6; size: .; J: TRBJ2-7; D: .
DNA: TGTGCCAGCAGTTCCGGACAGGCCAGCAATCAGCCCCAGCATTTT; CDR3: CASSSGQASNQPQHF; V: TRBV6-5; size: .; J: TRBJ1-5; D: TRBD1
DNA: TGTGCCAGCAGCCACACAGGGACAGGAAACACCATATATTTT; CDR3: CASSHTGTGNTIYF; V: TRBV3-1/TRBV3-2; size: .; J: TRBJ1-3; D: .
DNA: TGTGCCAGCAGTTTAAGACCGGGGGATACGCAGTATTTT; CDR3: CASSLRPGDTQYF; V: TRBV27; size: once; J: TRBJ2-3; D: .
DNA: TGTGCCAGCAGCTTAAGGACAGGGGGTACTGAAGCTTTCTTT; CDR3: CASSLRTGGTEAFF; V: TRBV7-3; size: few; J: TRBJ1-1; D: TRBD1
DNA: TGTGCCAGCTCACCAATAGTAGGGGATGCTGGCTACACCTTC; CDR3: CASSPIVGDAGYTF; V: TRBV18; size: .; J: TRBJ1-2; D: .
DNA: TGTGCCACCAGTGCGACAGGGACGCAGCCCCAGCATTTT; CDR3: CATSATGTQPQHF; V: TRBV24-1; size: .; J: TRBJ1-5; D: TRBD1
DNA: TGTGCCAGCAGCTTGGGCGACAGAAGATACGAGCAGTACTTC; CDR3: CASSLGDRRYEQYF; V: TRBV5-8; size: .; J: TRBJ2-7; D: .
DNA: TGTGCCAGCAGCTTGATGAGGGGGAGTTACGGGACCCAGTACTTC; CDR3: CASSLMRGSYGTQYF; V: TRBV7-2; size: once; J: TRBJ2-5; D: .
DNA: TGTGCCATCAGTGAGGGCAGGGTGCTGCCCCAGCATTTT; CDR3: CAISEGRVLPQHF; V: TRBV10-3; size: .; J: TRBJ1-5; D: .
DNA: TGTGCCAGCAGAAAGGACAGGGCGAACACCGGGGAGCTGTTTTTT; CDR3: CASRKDRANTGELFF; V: TRBV25-1; size: .; J: TRBJ2-2; D: TRBD1
DNA: TGTGCCAGTAGTCACCAGGGATACAATCAGCCCCAGCATTTT; CDR3: CASSHQGYNQPQHF; V: TRBV19; size: .; J: TRBJ1-5; D: .
DNA: TGTGCCAGCAGCAACAGTTACACTGAAGCTTTCTTT; CDR3: CASSNSYTEAFF; V: TRBV2; size: many; J: TRBJ1-1; D: .
DNA: TGTGCCAGCTCACCACGCAGCGGAGCGGCGGGGCAAGAGACCCAGTACTTC; CDR3: CASSPRSGAAGQETQYF; V: TRBV18; size: .; J: TRBJ2-5; D: .
DNA: TGTGCCAGCAGCTTAGCCCTACTTACTAGCGGGAGAGGCTATGAGCAGTTCTTC; CDR3: CASSLALLTSGRGYEQFF; V: TRBV7-2; size: .; J: TRBJ2-1; D: TRBD2
DNA: TGTGCCACCGCGGGGCAGGGAGGCAATCAGCCCCAGCATTTT; CDR3: CATAGQGGNQPQHF; V: TRBV19; size: few; J: TRBJ1-5; D: .
DNA: TGTGCCAGCAGCTTGGAGGCTAGCGGGAGAGGGGATACGCAGTATTTT; CDR3: CASSLEASGRGDTQYF; V: TRBV5-4; size: .; J: TRBJ2-3; D: TRBD2
DNA: TGTGCCAGCAGCTTAGGGGAGTCCTATGGCTACACCTTC; CDR3: CASSLGESYGYTF; V: TRBV7-8; size: once; J: TRBJ1-2; D: .
DNA: TGTGCCAGCAGTTTGTCGGGATACAATGAGCAGTTCTTC; CDR3: CASSLSGYNEQFF; V: TRBV6-5; size: .; J: TRBJ2-1; D: .
DNA: TGTGCCAGTACCAGTACGGGGGGGCCCGATGAGCAGTTCTTC; CDR3: CASTSTGGPDEQFF; V: TRBV19; size: .; J: TRBJ2-1; D: TRBD2
DNA: TGTGCCAGTAGGACAGAAGGCTACACCTTC; CDR3: CASRTEGYTF; V: TRBV19; size: many; J: TRBJ1-2; D: .
DNA: TGTGCCAGCAGCGTAGGAGGGAACACAGATACGCAGTATTTT; CDR3: CASSVGGNTDTQYF; V: TRBV9; size: .; J: TRBJ2-3; D: .
DNA: TGTGCCAGCTCACCTAACAAGGTGGGGGGAGAGACCCAGTACTTC; CDR3: CASSPNKVGGETQYF; V: TRBV18; size: .; J: TRBJ2-5; D: .
DNA: TGTGCCAGCAGCGTAGGAGCCGGGACAGGGCTTGGTGAGCAGTTCTTC; CDR3: CASSVGAGTGLGEQFF; V: TRBV9; size: .; J: TRBJ2-1; D: TRBD1
DNA: TGTGCCAGTTCGGACCGCGGCAGCAGGGCACCCCTCCACTTT; CDR3: CASSDRGSRAPLHF; V: TRBV19; size: .; J: TRBJ1-6; D: .
DNA: TGTGCCATCAGTGAGTCGACGGGCAGGGGCGAGCAGTACTTC; CDR3: CAISESTGRGEQYF; V: TRBV10-3; size: .; J: TRBJ2-7; D: .
DNA: TGTGCCAGCAGCTCTGACCCGATGCAGGTTGCAGACTATGGCTACACCTTC; CDR3: CASSSDPMQVADYGYTF; V: TRBV7-9; size: .; J: TRBJ1-2; D: .